The entry below gives a single T cell receptor beta chain sequence along with its context. Its antigen is currently unknown. This sample is part of a study of OX40 agonist ivuxolimab in advanced cancers. The V and J ends lost 1 base and 3 bases, in that order; junction bases with no gene match: 6. The CDR3 is made up of 16 amino acids. Germline CDR1 SGHVS, CDR2 FQNEAQ. Whole-study results and caveats: Relative to CD4+, CD8+ T cells held more expanded clones on average.

Clones were sequenced by immunoSEQ multiplex PCR, and TCRdb holds only the in-frame ones, with some missing. This table holds tens of thousands of clones, under 95% found once. The origin of this receptor is an adult with an advanced solid tumor such as melanoma, head and neck, liver or kidney cancer. The chain recombines TRBV7-8 with TRBJ2-7; TRBD1 agrees at 10 bases. The material was CD4+ or CD8+ T cells sorted from blood, obtained in a trial of the OX40 agonist ivuxolimab. The CDR3 is CASSLGGGTGVYEQYF. In DNA form, the CDR3 reads TGTGCCAGCAGCTTAGGTGGTGGGACAGGGGTCTACGAGCAGTACTTC.